Below are 20 T cell receptor beta chains sequenced from a single sample in a study of T-cell memory formation after mild COVID-19. TCRdb recomputed calls from the 5' RACE reads with MiXCR, one row per CDR3 protein. The sample holds approximately 290,000 distinct CDR3 sequences, approximately 8.4% seen once. The material sequenced was PBMCs or a T cell subset sorted from them (not recorded which). The receptors were gathered from a man younger than 35 who had mild COVID-19 (a few samples of this study predate the infection). Cell type and time point are not known.

In its sample, this clonotype was seen a few times. The chain has TRBV7-2 and TRBJ2-1, with 10 bases fitting TRBD2. This CDR3 has 18 residues. V dropped 3 bases and J dropped 0; count of bases not matched to a gene: 8. Germline CDR1 and CDR2: SGHTA and FQGNSA. In DNA, the CDR3 is TGTGCCAGCAGCTTGAGCGGGGGGGGAACTAACTCCTACAATGAGCAGTTCTTC. Translating gives CASSLSGGGTNSYNEQFF.

This clonotype was found a few times. This sequence joins TRBV7-2 and TRBJ1-2; no firm D call. Trimming cost V 0 bases and J 3 bases, with 8 bases left between them. CDR1 is SGHTA, CDR2 FQGNSA, per germline. The CDR3 spans 14 residues. The DNA for the CDR3 is TGTGCCAGCAGCTTAGCTAACACCGACTATGGCTACACCTTC. Protein: CASSLANTDYGYTF. Based on the CDR3 plus reference TRBV7-2 and TRBJ1-2, the full variable domain is GAGVSQSPSNKVTEKGKDVELRCDPISGHTALYWYRQSLGQGLEFLIYFQGNSAPDKSGLPSDRFSAERTGGSVSTLTIQRTQQEDSAVYLCASSLANTDYGYTFGSGTRLTVV.

The chain employs TRBV5-6 and TRBJ2-1; no reliable D call. Germline CDR1 reads SGHDT; CDR2 reads YYEEEE. Deletions cut 4 bases from V and 2 bases from J, with 13 bases between. This CDR3 is built from 15 residues. The CDR3 is CASSAGYPTYNEQFF. The CDR3 nucleotides read TGTGCCAGCAGCGCCGGTTATCCCACCTACAATGAGCAGTTCTTC.

This clonotype was detected only a few times. The chain links TRBV11-2 to TRBJ1-2, with D possibly TRBD1 on 6 matching bases. V was pared by 0 bases and J by 6 bases, with 17 bases between. The CDR3 length is 16 residues. Germline CDR1 reads SGHAT; CDR2 reads FQNNGV. The CDR3 loop is CASSLDQIGGADGYTF. The CDR3 DNA follows: TGTGCCAGCAGCTTAGATCAAATAGGGGGGGCGGATGGCTACACCTTC.

The chain employs TRBV2 and TRBJ1-1; no reliable D call. V dropped 9 bases and J dropped 4 bases, with 15 bases sitting between them. In germline, CDR1 is SNHLY, CDR2 FYNNEI. CDR3 length: 13 amino acids. CDR3 sequence: CARRSGSGTEAFF. The CDR3 coding sequence is TGTGCCAGGCGGTCGGGGTCTGGCACTGAAGCTTTCTTT.

This clonotype was picked up a small number of times. This CDR3 is CATSYDRGYEQYV. The CDR3 DNA reads TGTGCCACCTCCTACGACAGGGGGTACGAGCAGTACGTC. The chain recombines TRBV11-1 with TRBJ2-7, with TRBD1 identical over 9 bases. The CDR3 has 13 amino acids. Germline CDR1 is SGHAT and CDR2 is FQDESV (reference sequence). Trimming took 10 bases from V and 4 from J; bases not matched to a gene: 8.

J is TRBJ2-7 and V is TRBV7-8, with a tentative D call TRBD1 (5 bases). CDR1 is SGHVS and CDR2 is FQNEAQ in the germline V gene. The CDR3 is made up of 15 amino acids. Trimming removed 6 bases at V and 0 bases at J, with 15 bases between. In DNA, the CDR3 is TGTGCCAGCAGTTACTTAAGGGGAAGCTCCTACGAGCAGTACTTC. This codes for CASSYLRGSSYEQYF.

This clonotype was seen ten or more times. The genes are TRBV7-6 and TRBJ2-1; the D call may be TRBD1 or TRBD2 (5 bases each). This CDR3 has 15 residues. V lost 5 bases, J lost 8 bases, and 19 bases lay in between. Germline lookup yields CDR1 SGHVS and CDR2 FNYEAQ. The CDR3 region has the DNA TGTGCCAGCAGCCGAAGAACGGTGGGGGTAGATGAGCAGTTCTTC. It translates to CASSRRTVGVDEQFF.

Ten or more counts support this clonotype. The genes are TRBV20-1 and TRBJ1-2; no firm D call. V was trimmed by 5 bases and J by 8 bases, leaving 3 bases between them. The CDR3 loop spans 8 amino acids. The germline V gene has CDR1 DFQATT and CDR2 SNEGSKA (reference sequence). The CDR3, as DNA: TGCAGTGCTGGGGGCTACACCTTC. Translation: CSAGGYTF.

This clonotype was picked up a small number of times. The CDR3 spells CASSYAVTGYPYEQYF. Here the CDR3 DNA reads TGTGCCAGCAGTTACGCCGTGACAGGGTATCCCTACGAGCAGTACTTC. J is TRBJ2-7 and V is TRBV6-2 or TRBV6-3; 7 bases map to TRBD1. This CDR3 comprises 16 residues. V lost 2 bases and J lost 2; bases outside the gene matches: 9. Germline V gene lookup returns CDR1 MNHEY and CDR2 SVGEGT.

This clonotype appeared many times. This chain connects TRBV20-1 to TRBJ2-5; the match to TRBD2 covers 10 bases. The ends lost 5 bases at V and 5 bases at J; junction bases unmatched: 8. Germline lookup yields CDR1 DFQATT and CDR2 SNEGSKA (reference sequence). CDR3 length: 14 residues. CDR3 sequence reads: CSAGQLAGTETQYF. CDR3 in DNA: TGCAGTGCTGGCCAACTAGCGGGGACGGAGACCCAGTACTTC.

With respect to this clonotype: This may stem from a read error, because a much larger clone lies one nucleotide away. The CDR3 bases are TGCGCCAGCAGATTGAAAGGGGGCACAGATACGCAGTATTTT. It encodes CASRLKGGTDTQYF. V and J are TRBV5-1 and TRBJ2-3, with D tentatively TRBD1 (5 bases). Germline V CDR1 and CDR2: SGHRS, YFSETQ. The CDR3 loop spans 14 amino acids. Trimming stripped 5 bases from V and 1 base from J, with 11 bases between.

The V and J genes are TRBV6-5 and TRBJ1-5, with 11 bases identical to TRBD1. Trimming removed 6 bases from V and 6 bases from J; junction bases left unmatched: 10. This CDR3 spans 16 amino acids. Germline CDR1 MNHEY, CDR2 SVGAGI. This CDR3 reads CASRRDRGIDGQPQHF. The CDR3 DNA follows: TGTGCCAGCAGGAGGGACAGGGGGATCGATGGTCAGCCCCAGCATTTT.

This clonotype was observed a handful of times. DNA of the CDR3: TGTGCCAGCAGCACGCGGGGACAAAGTGCAGATACGCAGTATTTT. Translation: CASSTRGQSADTQYF. This rearrangement joins TRBV9 to TRBJ2-3; D tentatively reads TRBD1 or TRBD2 (6 bases each). The CDR3 runs 15 residues. V lost 4 bases and J lost 4, with 16 bases in between. Germline V gives CDR1 SGDLS, CDR2 YYNGEE.

The chain is built from TRBV30 and TRBJ2-7, with 10 bases that match TRBD1. This CDR3 is built from 14 residues. J lost 5 bases, V lost 5 bases, and 9 bases had no gene match. Germline V gene data show CDR1 as GTSNPN and CDR2 as SVGIG (reference sequence). DNA of the CDR3: TGTGCCTGGGCCGCGGCCGGGACAGGGGACGAGCAGTACTTC. Residues: CAWAAAGTGDEQYF.

This clonotype was picked up a small number of times. The chain has TRBV5-1 and TRBJ1-2, with D unclear. Trimming took off 7 bases at V and 5 bases at J, with 12 bases between the two ends. The CDR3 extends over 12 amino acids. Germline V gene data show CDR1 as SGHRS and CDR2 as YFSETQ. In DNA form, the CDR3 reads TGCGCCAGCTCCGACGGGCAATATGGCTACACCTTC. Amino acids: CASSDGQYGYTF.

This clonotype came up a few times. The V gene is TRBV5-1, the J gene TRBJ1-2; D uncertain. Trimming shortened V by 1 base and J by 8 bases, and 18 bases separated the two germline ends. The CDR3 is 15 residues long. Looked up from germline, CDR1 is SGHRS and CDR2 is YFSETQ. CDR3 region: CASSLNSLPQEGYTF. The CDR3 DNA reads as TGCGCCAGCAGCTTGAATTCGCTTCCCCAGGAAGGCTACACCTTC.

This clonotype showed up many times. The gene calls are TRBV19 and TRBJ1-4; D call uncertain. V shed 1 base and J shed 2 bases, with 8 bases lying between them. This CDR3 contains 15 residues. Germline lookup yields CDR1 LNHDA and CDR2 SQIVND (reference sequence). The CDR3 DNA follows: TGTGCCAGTAGTATAGTCGGAGCCACTAATGAAAAACTGTTTTTT. Translated: CASSIVGATNEKLFF.

This clonotype was picked up a small number of times. The gene calls are TRBV6-5 and TRBJ2-3; D perhaps matches TRBD2 (6 bases). V was trimmed by 5 bases and J by 8 bases, leaving 14 bases between them. The germline V gene has CDR1 MNHEY and CDR2 SVGAGI. The CDR3 runs 13 residues. The CDR3 loop reads CASSNRLGSTQYF. For the CDR3, the DNA is TGTGCCAGCAGTAACCGACTAGGTAGTACGCAGTATTTT.

In its sample, this clonotype was seen many times. The chain carries TRBV5-1 and TRBJ2-3; maybe TRBD1 (6 bases). The V gene's germline CDR1 is SGHRS and CDR2 YFSETQ. This CDR3 comprises 14 residues. V was pared by 3 bases and J by 2 bases, with 10 bases between. The CDR3, as DNA: TGCGCCAGCAGCTCTGGACAGAACACAGATACGCAGTATTTT. Translating gives CASSSGQNTDTQYF.